The clone carrying this T cell receptor beta chain was counted many times. This specimen belongs to a study of T cells in Graves' hyperthyroidism and ophthalmopathy. CDR1 and CDR2 (germline): DFQATT, SNEGSKA (reference sequence). Trimming took 1 base from V and 1 from J, leaving 9 bases between them. The CDR3 is made up of 14 amino acids. RNA transcripts yielded amplified TCR beta CDR3 regions. An initial round of RT-PCR targeting the TCR CDR3 relied on the HTBI primer set. Each CDR3 protein gets one entry after TCRdb re-called the multiplex PCR reads with MiXCR. The table shows roughly 740,000 distinct CDR3 sequences, with approximately 16% occurring only once.

Sequencing used blood. This chain connects TRBV20-1 to TRBJ2-3; D gene unclear. The source is a man aged 18-30 years with Graves' hyperthyroidism. The CDR3 DNA sequence: TGCAGTGCTAGAGGCACCTTGGGCACAGATACGCAGTATTTT. Protein sequence: CSARGTLGTDTQYF.